This T cell receptor beta chain came from a study of memory CD4+ T cells and cytomegalovirus serostatus. Study-level results: The CMV-associated TCR signature appears largely within the CD4+ memory repertoire. Repertoires predicted CMV serostatus with median bootstrapped AUC of around 0.96.

The V and J ends lost 4 bases and 6 bases respectively, with 15 bases between them. CDR1 and CDR2 from the germline V gene are SNHLY and FYNNEI. CDR3 length: 14 amino acids. The sort gate was single viable CD3+CD4+CD8-CD45RO+ cells for memory CD4+ T cells. This clone has a single count. The target antigen is unknown. The protocol was immunoSEQ multiplex PCR, while the TCRdb copy is restricted to in-frame clones and leaves out a portion. This sample has just under 65,000 clones, with 77% found just once. This receptor was obtained from an adult in good health and CMV-seronegative. This chain connects TRBV2 to TRBJ1-1; the D gene is possibly TRBD1 (5 bases). Specimen: memory CD4+ T cells from blood. CDR3 region: CASSGLAGSAEAFF. The DNA of the CDR3 is TGTGCCAGCAGTGGTTTGGCAGGGAGCGCTGAAGCTTTCTTT.